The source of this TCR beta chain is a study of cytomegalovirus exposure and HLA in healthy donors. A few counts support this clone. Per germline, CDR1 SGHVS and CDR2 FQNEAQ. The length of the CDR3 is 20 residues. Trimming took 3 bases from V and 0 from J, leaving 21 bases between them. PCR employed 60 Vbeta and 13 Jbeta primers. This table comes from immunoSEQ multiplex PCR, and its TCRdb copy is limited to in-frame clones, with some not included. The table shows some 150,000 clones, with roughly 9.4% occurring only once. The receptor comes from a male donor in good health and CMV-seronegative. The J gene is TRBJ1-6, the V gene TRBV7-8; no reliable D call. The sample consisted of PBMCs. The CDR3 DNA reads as TGTGCCAGCAGCTTTCCGTCCCGGGAAACCTCGAGCTCCTATAATTCACCCCTCCACTTT. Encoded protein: CASSFPSRETSSSYNSPLHF.